One sample yielded the 9 T cell receptor beta chains listed below, sequenced in a study of OX40 agonist ivuxolimab in advanced cancers. Repertoires were generated with immunoSEQ multiplex PCR, while TCRdb's copy carries only in-frame clones and drops some. The sample carries approximately 58,000 clones, 84% recorded once. This material consisted of CD4+ or CD8+ T cells sorted from blood, taken in a trial of the OX40 agonist ivuxolimab. The receptors shown here come from an adult with an advanced solid tumor such as melanoma, head and neck, liver or kidney cancer.

This clone showed up just once. The chain recombines TRBV6-5 with TRBJ1-5; 7 bases align to TRBD1. Trimming removed 5 bases from V and 1 base from J; junction bases left unmatched: 5. The CDR3 is 15 residues long. The germline V gene has CDR1 MNHEY and CDR2 SVGAGI. The CDR3 DNA reads TGTGCCAGCAGTCAGCAGGGGGGGAGCAATCAGCCCCAGCATTTT. This encodes CASSQQGGSNQPQHF.

The genes are TRBV6-1 and TRBJ2-7; D call uncertain. Germline values: CDR1 MNHNS, CDR2 SASEGT. The ends were cut back, 2 bases at V and 3 bases at J, with 11 bases in the middle. There are 14 residues in the CDR3. CDR3 region: CASSESWSNYEQYF. The CDR3 DNA reads TGTGCCAGCAGTGAATCCTGGTCGAACTACGAGCAGTACTTC.

The rearrangement uses TRBV5-5 and TRBJ2-3; D is unclear. The germline CDR1 and CDR2 sequences are SGHKS and YYEKEE (reference sequence). Trimming left V 0 bases short and J 1 base short, with 6 bases between. This CDR3 spans 14 amino acids. CDR3 in DNA: TGTGCCAGCAGCTTGGCCAAAGGCACAGATACGCAGTATTTT. Amino acid sequence: CASSLAKGTDTQYF.

This clone was counted only a few times. The CDR3 is CASSLAGDPDTQYF. For the CDR3, the DNA is TGTGCCAGCAGCTTAGCGGGAGATCCAGATACGCAGTATTTT. V gene TRBV6-1 combines with J gene TRBJ2-3, with 9 nucleotides matching TRBD2. This CDR3 has 14 amino acids. V shed 6 bases and J 4 bases; nucleotides not matched to a gene: 5. CDR1 is MNHNS, CDR2 SASEGT, per germline.

To note about this clone: An end of the junction differs from the germline gene, which may be a read error. CDR3 bases: TGTGCCAGCAGTTTAGTGGTCGGCATTCAGTACTTC. As protein: CASSLVVGIQYF. The rearrangement joins TRBV7-2 to TRBJ2-4; D remains ambiguous. Germline CDR1 reads SGHTA; CDR2 reads FQGNSA. This CDR3 contains 12 residues.

The V gene is TRBV10-2, the J gene TRBJ2-7, with D perhaps matching TRBD1 (6 bases). The V gene lost 3 bases and the J gene lost 2 bases, with 14 bases spanning the gap. Germline CDR1 WSHSY, CDR2 SAAADI. This CDR3 spans 15 amino acids. Written as DNA, the CDR3 is TGCGCCAGCAGTGACAGAGGGGGAGTGGCCTACGAGCAGTACTTC. As protein: CASSDRGGVAYEQYF.

This clone was detected only once. This chain connects TRBV6-6 to TRBJ2-3; perhaps TRBD1 as D (6 bases). CDR3 length: 13 amino acids. The V and J ends lost 5 bases and 11 bases respectively, with 17 bases between them. The germline V gene has CDR1 MNHNY and CDR2 SVGAGI (reference sequence). CDR3 region: CASSPKDGTRQYF. The DNA of the CDR3 is TGTGCCAGCAGTCCCAAAGATGGGACACGGCAGTATTTT.

The chain employs TRBV7-5 and TRBJ2-1; TRBD2, the table's D call, was not compared with the DNA. TRBV7-5 is a recognized pseudogene. The CDR3 runs 19 residues. The DNA for the CDR3 is TGTGCCAGAAGCTTAGTCGCGACTAGCGGGACCCGCTTCTACAATGAGCAGTTCTTC. Amino acids: CARSLVATSGTRFYNEQFF.

V and J are TRBV6-5 and TRBJ1-5, with unresolved D. Between the trimmed V and J ends, which lost 2 bases and 3 bases, there was a span of 8 bases. This CDR3 is 14 amino acids long. Looked up from germline, CDR1 is MNHEY and CDR2 is SVGAGI. The chain's CDR3 is CASSYGSHNQPQHF. Here the CDR3 DNA reads TGTGCCAGCAGTTACGGCAGCCACAATCAGCCCCAGCATTTT.